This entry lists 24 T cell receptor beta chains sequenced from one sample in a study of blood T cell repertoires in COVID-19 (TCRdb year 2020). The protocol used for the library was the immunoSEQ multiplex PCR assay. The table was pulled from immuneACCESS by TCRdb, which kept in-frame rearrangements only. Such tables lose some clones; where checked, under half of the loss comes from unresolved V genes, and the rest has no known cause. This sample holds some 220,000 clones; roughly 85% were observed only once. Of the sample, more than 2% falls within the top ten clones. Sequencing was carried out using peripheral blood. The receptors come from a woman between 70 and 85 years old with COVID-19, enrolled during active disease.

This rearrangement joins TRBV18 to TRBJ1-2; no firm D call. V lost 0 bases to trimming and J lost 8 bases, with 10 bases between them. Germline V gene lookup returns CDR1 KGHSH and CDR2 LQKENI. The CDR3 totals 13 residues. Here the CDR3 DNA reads TGTGCCAGCTCACCACCGTTCGCGGAGGGCTACACCTTC. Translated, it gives CASSPPFAEGYTF.

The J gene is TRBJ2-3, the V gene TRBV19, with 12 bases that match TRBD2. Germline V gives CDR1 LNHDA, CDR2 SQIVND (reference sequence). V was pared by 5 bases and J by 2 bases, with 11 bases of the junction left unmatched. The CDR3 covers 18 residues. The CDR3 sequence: CASSQLAGGRTHTDTQYF. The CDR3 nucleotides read TGTGCCAGTAGTCAACTAGCGGGGGGCCGGACTCACACAGATACGCAGTATTTT.

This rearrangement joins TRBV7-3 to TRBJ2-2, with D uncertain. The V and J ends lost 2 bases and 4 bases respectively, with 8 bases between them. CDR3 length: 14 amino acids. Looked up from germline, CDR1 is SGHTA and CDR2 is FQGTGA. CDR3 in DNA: TGTGCCAGCAGCTTATTACAGCCCACCGGGGAGCTGTTTTTT. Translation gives CASSLLQPTGELFF. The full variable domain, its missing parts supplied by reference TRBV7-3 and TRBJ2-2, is GAGVSQTPSNKVTEKGKYVELRCDPISGHTALYWYRQSLGQGPEFLIYFQGTGAADDSGLPNDRFFAVRPEGSVSTLKIQRTERGDSAVYLCASSLLQPTGELFFGEGSRLTVL.

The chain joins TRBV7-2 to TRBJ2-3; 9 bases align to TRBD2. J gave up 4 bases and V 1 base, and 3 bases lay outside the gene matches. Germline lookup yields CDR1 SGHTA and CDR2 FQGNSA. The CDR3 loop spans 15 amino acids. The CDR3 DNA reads TGTGCCAGCAGCTTAGGCGGGGGGGCCCCAGATACGCAGTATTTT. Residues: CASSLGGGAPDTQYF.

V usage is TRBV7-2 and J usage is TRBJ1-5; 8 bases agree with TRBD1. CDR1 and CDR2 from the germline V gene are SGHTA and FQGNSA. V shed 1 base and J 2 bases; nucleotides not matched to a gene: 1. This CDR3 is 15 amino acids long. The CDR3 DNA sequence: TGTGCCAGCAGCTTAGACAGGGGGGGCAATCAGCCCCAGCATTTT. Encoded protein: CASSLDRGGNQPQHF.

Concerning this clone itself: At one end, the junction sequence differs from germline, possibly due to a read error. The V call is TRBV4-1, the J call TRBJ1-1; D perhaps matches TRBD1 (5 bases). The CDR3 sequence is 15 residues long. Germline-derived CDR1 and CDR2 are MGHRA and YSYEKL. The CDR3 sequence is CPSRRPGGEYTEAFF. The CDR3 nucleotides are TGCCCCAGCAGACGACCCGGGGGAGAATACACTGAAGCTTTCTTT.

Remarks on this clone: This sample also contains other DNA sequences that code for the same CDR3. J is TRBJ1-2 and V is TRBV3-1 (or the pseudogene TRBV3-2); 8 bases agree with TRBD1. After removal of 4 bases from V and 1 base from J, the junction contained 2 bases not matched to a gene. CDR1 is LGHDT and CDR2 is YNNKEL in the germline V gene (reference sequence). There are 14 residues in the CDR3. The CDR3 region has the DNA TGTGCCAGCAGCCGGGGACAGGATAACTATGGCTACACCTTC. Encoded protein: CASSRGQDNYGYTF.

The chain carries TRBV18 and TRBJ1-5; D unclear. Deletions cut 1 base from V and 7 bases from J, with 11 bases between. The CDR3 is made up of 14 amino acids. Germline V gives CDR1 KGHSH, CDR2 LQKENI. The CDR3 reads CASSPQRDGQPQHF. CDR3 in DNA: TGTGCCAGCTCACCACAGAGGGATGGGCAGCCCCAGCATTTT.

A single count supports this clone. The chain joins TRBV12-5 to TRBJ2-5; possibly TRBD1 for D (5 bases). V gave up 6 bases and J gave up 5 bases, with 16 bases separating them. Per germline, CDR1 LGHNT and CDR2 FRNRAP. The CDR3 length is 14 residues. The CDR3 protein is CASGPGPAGETQYF. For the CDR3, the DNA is TGTGCTAGTGGCCCGGGTCCCGCAGGGGAGACCCAGTACTTC.

The CDR3 here is CASSPFPGQDEQYF. As DNA, the CDR3 is TGTGCCAGCTCGCCGTTCCCGGGACAGGACGAGCAGTACTTC. V and J are TRBV18 and TRBJ2-7, with 8 bases that match TRBD1. The CDR3 is made up of 14 amino acids. With 6 bases clipped from V and 5 bases from J, the junction kept 9 bases outside the gene matches. Germline CDR1 reads KGHSH; CDR2 reads LQKENI.

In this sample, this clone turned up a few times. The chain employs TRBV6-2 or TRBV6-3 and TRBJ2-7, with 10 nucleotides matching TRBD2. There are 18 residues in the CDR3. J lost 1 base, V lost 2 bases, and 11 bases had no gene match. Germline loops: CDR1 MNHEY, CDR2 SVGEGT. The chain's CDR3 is CASSYDSPSGGYSYEQYF. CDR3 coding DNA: TGTGCCAGCAGTTACGACTCCCCTAGCGGGGGATATTCCTACGAGCAGTACTTC.

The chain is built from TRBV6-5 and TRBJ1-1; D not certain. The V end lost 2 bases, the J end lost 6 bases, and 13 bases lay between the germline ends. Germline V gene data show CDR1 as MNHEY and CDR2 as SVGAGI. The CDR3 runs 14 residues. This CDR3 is CASSYLESKAEAFF. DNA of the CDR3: TGTGCCAGCAGTTACCTGGAGAGCAAGGCTGAAGCTTTCTTT.

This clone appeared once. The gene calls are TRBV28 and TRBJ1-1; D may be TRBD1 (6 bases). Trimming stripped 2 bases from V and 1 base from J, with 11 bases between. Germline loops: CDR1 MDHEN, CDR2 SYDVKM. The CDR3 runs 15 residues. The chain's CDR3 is CASSLPSTGNTEAFF. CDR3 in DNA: TGTGCCAGCAGTTTACCTTCGACAGGGAACACTGAAGCTTTCTTT.

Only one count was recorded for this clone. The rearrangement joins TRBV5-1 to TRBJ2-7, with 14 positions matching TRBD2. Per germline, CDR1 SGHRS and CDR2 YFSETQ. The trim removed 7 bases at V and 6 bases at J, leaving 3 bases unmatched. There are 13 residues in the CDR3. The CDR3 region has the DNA TGCGCCAGCGGGACTAGCGGGAGCAGCGAGCAGTACTTC. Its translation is CASGTSGSSEQYF.

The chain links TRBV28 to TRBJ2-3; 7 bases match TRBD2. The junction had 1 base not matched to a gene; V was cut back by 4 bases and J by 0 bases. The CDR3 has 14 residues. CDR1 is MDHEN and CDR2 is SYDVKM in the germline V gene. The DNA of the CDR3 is TGTGCCAGCAGTTCTAGCGGCAGCACAGATACGCAGTATTTT. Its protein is CASSSSGSTDTQYF.

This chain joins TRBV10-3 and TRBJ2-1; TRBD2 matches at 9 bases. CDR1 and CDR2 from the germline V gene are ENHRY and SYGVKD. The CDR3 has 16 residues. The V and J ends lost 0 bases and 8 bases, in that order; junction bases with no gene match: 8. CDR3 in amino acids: CAISESRRGGLDEQFF. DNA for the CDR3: TGTGCCATCAGTGAGTCGCGGCGGGGGGGCCTAGATGAGCAGTTCTTC.

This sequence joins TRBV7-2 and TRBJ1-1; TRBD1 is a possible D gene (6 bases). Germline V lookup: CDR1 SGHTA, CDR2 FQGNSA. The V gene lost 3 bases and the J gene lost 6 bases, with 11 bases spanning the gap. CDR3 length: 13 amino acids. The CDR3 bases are TGTGCCAGCAGCTTGGCGCGGACAGCTGAAGCTTTCTTT. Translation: CASSLARTAEAFF.

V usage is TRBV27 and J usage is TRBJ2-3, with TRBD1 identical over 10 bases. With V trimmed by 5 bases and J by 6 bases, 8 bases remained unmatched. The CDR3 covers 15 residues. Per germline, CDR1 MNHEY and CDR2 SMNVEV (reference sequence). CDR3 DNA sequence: TGTGCCAGCAGTCCCTGGACAGGGGGTGGCGATACGCAGTATTTT. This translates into CASSPWTGGGDTQYF.

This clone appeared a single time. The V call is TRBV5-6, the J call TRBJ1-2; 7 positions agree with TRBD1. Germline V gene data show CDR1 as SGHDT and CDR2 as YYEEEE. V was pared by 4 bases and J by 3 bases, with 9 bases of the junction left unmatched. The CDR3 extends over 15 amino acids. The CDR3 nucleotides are TGTGCCAGCAGCCTTGGCGGGACAGACTACTATGGCTACACCTTC. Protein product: CASSLGGTDYYGYTF.

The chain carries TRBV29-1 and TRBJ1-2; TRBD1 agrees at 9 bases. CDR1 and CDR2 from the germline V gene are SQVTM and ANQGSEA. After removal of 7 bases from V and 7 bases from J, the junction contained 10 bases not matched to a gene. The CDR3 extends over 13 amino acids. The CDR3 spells CSGTQGASSGYTF. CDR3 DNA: TGCAGCGGAACACAGGGGGCATCTAGTGGCTACACCTTC.

This CDR3 reads CAWSTRNASGQGYNQPQHF. The CDR3 coding sequence is TGTGCCTGGAGCACCAGAAACGCTTCGGGACAGGGTTACAATCAGCCCCAGCATTTT. The chain carries TRBV30 and TRBJ1-5; 9 bases are shared with TRBD1. The CDR3 extends over 19 amino acids. Germline V CDR1 and CDR2: GTSNPN, SVGIG (reference sequence). V dropped 3 bases and J dropped 3; count of bases not matched to a gene: 18.

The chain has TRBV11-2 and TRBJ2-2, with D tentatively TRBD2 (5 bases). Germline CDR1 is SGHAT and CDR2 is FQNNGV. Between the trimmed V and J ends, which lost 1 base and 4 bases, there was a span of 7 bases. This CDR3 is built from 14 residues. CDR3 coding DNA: TGTGCCAGCAGCTTAGCACTAGTCACCGGGGAGCTGTTTTTT. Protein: CASSLALVTGELFF.

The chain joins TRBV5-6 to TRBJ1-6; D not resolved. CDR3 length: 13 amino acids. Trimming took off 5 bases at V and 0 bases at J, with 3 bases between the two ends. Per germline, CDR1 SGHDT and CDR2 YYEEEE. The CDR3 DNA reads TGTGCCAGCAGGAGCTCCTATAATTCACCCCTCCACTTT. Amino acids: CASRSSYNSPLHF. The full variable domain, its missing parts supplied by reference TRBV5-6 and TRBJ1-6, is DAGVTQSPTHLIKTRGQQVTLRCSPKSGHDTVSWYQQALGQGPQFIFQYYEEEERQRGNFPDRFSGHQFPNYSSELNVNALLLGDSALYLCASRSSYNSPLHFGNGTRLTVT.

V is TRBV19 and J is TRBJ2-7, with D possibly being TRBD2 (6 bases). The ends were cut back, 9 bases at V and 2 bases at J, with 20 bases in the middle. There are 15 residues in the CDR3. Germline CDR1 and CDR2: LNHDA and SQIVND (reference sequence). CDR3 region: CASTQGGAPPYEQYF. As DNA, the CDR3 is TGTGCCAGCACTCAGGGCGGGGCTCCCCCCTACGAGCAGTACTTC. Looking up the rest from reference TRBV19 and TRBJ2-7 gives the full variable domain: DGGITQSPKYLFRKEGQNVTLSCEQNLNHDAMYWYRQDPGQGLRLIYYSQIVNDFQKGDIAEGYSVSREKKESFPLTVTSAQKNPTAFYLCASTQGGAPPYEQYFGPGTRLTVT.